These T cell receptor beta chains were read from a single sample in a study of blood T cell repertoires in COVID-19. Assay: immunoSEQ multiplex PCR; the TCRdb copy retains only in-frame clones and omits some. Among a few hundred thousand clones listed, approximately 85% were seen once. Specimen: PBMCs or T cells enriched from blood (not recorded which). These receptor sequences come from a woman between 50 and 59 years old who had been exposed to COVID-19. CDR3s include the opening cysteine and the closing phenylalanine or tryptophan. A D gene is named only where the DNA matches it firmly. The size of a clone is reported for some rows only, either as once, few or many, or as a class for expanded clones.

size: .; D: TRBD2; V: TRBV2; J: TRBJ2-1; CDR3: CASSALGTSSYNEQFF; DNA: TGTGCCAGCAGTGCCTTGGGGACTAGCTCCTACAATGAGCAGTTCTTC
size: .; D: TRBD2; V: TRBV7-9; J: TRBJ2-2; CDR3: CASSLLAGSGELFF; DNA: TGTGCCAGCAGCTTATTAGCGGGGAGCGGGGAGCTGTTTTTT
size: once; D: .; V: TRBV24-1; J: TRBJ2-7; CDR3: CATSEQDHEQYF; DNA: TGTGCCACCAGTGAACAGGACCACGAGCAGTACTTC
size: .; D: .; V: TRBV27; J: TRBJ2-7; CDR3: CASSLGSGYEQYF; DNA: TGTGCCAGCAGTTTAGGGTCCGGGTACGAGCAGTACTTC
size: few; D: .; V: TRBV25-1; J: TRBJ1-2; CDR3: CASSEYRGGGYTF; DNA: TGTGCCAGCAGTGAATATAGGGGTGGGGGCTACACCTTC
size: .; D: .; V: TRBV7-8; J: TRBJ1-2; CDR3: CASSPGRAYGYTF; DNA: TGTGCCAGCAGCCCGGGGAGAGCCTATGGCTACACCTTC
size: .; D: TRBD2; V: TRBV30; J: TRBJ2-7; CDR3: CAWSAGGPYEQYF; DNA: TGTGCCTGGAGTGCGGGGGGACCCTACGAGCAGTACTTC
size: .; D: .; V: TRBV28; J: TRBJ1-1; CDR3: CATKLGRNTEAFF; DNA: TGTGCCACCAAGTTGGGGCGGAACACTGAAGCTTTCTTT
size: .; D: .; V: TRBV7-3; J: TRBJ2-1; CDR3: CASSRGSGGGYNEQFF; DNA: TGTGCCAGCAGCCGAGGTTCGGGGGGCGGATACAATGAGCAGTTCTTC
size: .; D: .; V: TRBV7-2; J: TRBJ1-5; CDR3: CASSLDIRQPQHF; DNA: TGTGCCAGCAGCTTAGACATTCGTCAGCCCCAGCATTTT
size: .; D: TRBD1; V: TRBV29-1; J: TRBJ1-1; CDR3: CSGGQGATEAFF; DNA: TGCAGCGGGGGACAGGGGGCGACTGAAGCTTTCTTT
size: .; D: .; V: TRBV28; J: TRBJ1-2; CDR3: CASSSNGLLGGYTF; DNA: TGTGCCAGCAGTTCTAATGGGCTTTTGGGTGGCTACACCTTC
size: .; D: TRBD1; V: TRBV5-1; J: TRBJ2-1; CDR3: CASSLQGAVSYNEQFF; DNA: TGCGCCAGCAGCTTGCAGGGGGCGGTTTCCTACAATGAGCAGTTCTTC
size: .; D: .; V: TRBV6-2/TRBV6-3; J: TRBJ2-1; CDR3: CASSSKGPWNEQFF; DNA: TGTGCCAGCAGTTCCAAGGGGCCTTGGAATGAGCAGTTCTTC
size: .; D: .; V: TRBV30; J: TRBJ2-3; CDR3: CAWRAGQALDTQYF; DNA: TGTGCCTGGAGGGCCGGCCAGGCATTAGATACGCAGTATTTT
size: .; D: .; V: TRBV4-2; J: TRBJ1-3; CDR3: CASSQGGSSSGNTIYF; DNA: TGTGCCAGCAGCCAAGGAGGTTCCAGCTCTGGAAACACCATATATTTT
size: .; D: .; V: TRBV12-3/TRBV12-4; J: TRBJ1-1; CDR3: CASSPFYTEAFF; DNA: TGTGCCAGCTCTCCTTTTTACACTGAAGCTTTCTTT
size: .; D: .; V: TRBV25-1; J: TRBJ2-5; CDR3: CASSRLGAETQYF; DNA: TGTGCCAGCTCACGCCTGGGAGCGGAGACCCAGTACTTC
size: .; D: .; V: TRBV3-1/TRBV3-2; J: TRBJ2-1; CDR3: CASSQEGQSEQFF; DNA: TGTGCCAGCAGCCAAGAGGGACAATCTGAGCAGTTCTTC
size: .; D: .; V: TRBV19; J: TRBJ1-1; CDR3: CASRNIIMNTEAFF; DNA: TGTGCCAGTAGGAACATAATCATGAACACTGAAGCTTTCTTT
size: .; D: .; V: TRBV5-1; J: TRBJ2-7; CDR3: CASSLGPGAKTYEQYF; DNA: TGCGCCAGCAGCTTGGGTCCAGGCGCAAAAACCTACGAGCAGTACTTC
size: .; D: .; V: TRBV5-1; J: TRBJ2-1; CDR3: CASSRDNEQFF; DNA: TGCGCCAGCAGCCGAGACAATGAGCAGTTCTTC
size: .; D: .; V: TRBV28; J: TRBJ1-6; CDR3: CASDRELNSPLHF; DNA: TGTGCCAGCGACAGAGAGTTAAATTCACCCCTCCACTTT
size: .; D: .; V: TRBV12-3/TRBV12-4; J: TRBJ1-3; CDR3: CASSFNSGNTIYF; DNA: TGTGCCAGCAGTTTTAACTCTGGAAACACCATATATTTT
size: .; D: TRBD2; V: TRBV19; J: TRBJ2-1; CDR3: CASSKSGGTNEQFF; DNA: TGTGCCAGTAGTAAATCGGGGGGAACGAATGAGCAGTTCTTC
size: few; D: .; V: TRBV2; J: TRBJ1-1; CDR3: CASGASRGTEAFF; DNA: TGTGCCAGCGGAGCATCCCGAGGGACTGAAGCTTTCTTT
size: once; D: .; V: TRBV21-1; J: TRBJ2-1; CDR3: CASSKRRQDHNEQFF; DNA: TGTGCCAGCAGCAAAAGGAGGCAGGACCACAATGAGCAGTTCTTC
size: .; D: .; V: TRBV5-1; J: TRBJ2-7; CDR3: CASSLQGGIDYEQYF; DNA: TGCGCCAGCAGCTTGCAAGGAGGGATAGACTACGAGCAGTACTTC
size: once; D: TRBD1; V: TRBV5-1; J: TRBJ2-2; CDR3: CASRQGRSTGELFF; DNA: TGCGCCAGCCGACAGGGGCGCAGCACCGGGGAGCTGTTTTTT
size: .; D: .; V: TRBV6-1; J: TRBJ1-2; CDR3: CASSVIVSADPYGYTF; DNA: TGTGCCAGCAGTGTGATCGTTTCAGCGGACCCCTATGGCTACACCTTC
size: .; D: .; V: TRBV28; J: TRBJ2-2; CDR3: CASGRSGELFF; DNA: TGTGCCAGCGGCAGATCCGGGGAGCTGTTTTTT
size: .; D: .; V: TRBV7-8; J: TRBJ2-7; CDR3: CASSFGQPAYEQYF; DNA: TGTGCCAGCAGCTTCGGACAGCCGGCCTACGAGCAGTACTTC
size: .; D: TRBD1; V: TRBV18; J: TRBJ1-1; CDR3: CASSPLDRGNTEAFF; DNA: TGTGCCAGCTCACCACTGGACAGGGGTAACACTGAAGCTTTCTTT
size: once; D: .; V: TRBV19; J: TRBJ1-4; CDR3: CASSITRSLNEKLFF; DNA: TGTGCCAGTAGTATCACAAGGAGTCTTAATGAAAAACTGTTTTTT
size: .; D: TRBD1; V: TRBV7-2; J: TRBJ1-2; CDR3: CASSFRDRTNYGYTF; DNA: TGTGCCAGCAGTTTCCGGGACAGAACTAACTATGGCTACACCTTC
size: .; D: .; V: TRBV5-6; J: TRBJ1-1; CDR3: CASSPDFDPVNTEAFF; DNA: TGTGCCAGCAGCCCCGACTTCGATCCTGTGAACACTGAAGCTTTCTTT
size: .; D: .; V: TRBV24-1; J: TRBJ1-5; CDR3: CATSDLDSGQPQHF; DNA: TGTGCCACCAGTGATTTAGATTCCGGTCAGCCCCAGCATTTT
size: .; D: TRBD2; V: TRBV27; J: TRBJ2-7; CDR3: CASSRTRTFLAGPSYEQYF; DNA: TGTGCCAGCAGTCGCACCCGAACCTTCCTAGCGGGCCCTTCCTACGAGCAGTACTTC
size: .; D: .; V: TRBV7-3; J: TRBJ1-1; CDR3: CASSLNTASGAFF; DNA: TGTGCCAGCAGCTTAAATACGGCCTCGGGAGCTTTCTTT
size: .; D: .; V: TRBV28; J: TRBJ1-2; CDR3: CASSVGRGSYTF; DNA: TGTGCCAGCAGTGTAGGAAGGGGATCCTACACCTTC
size: .; D: .; V: TRBV27; J: TRBJ2-1; CDR3: CASSPTSQTYNEQFF; DNA: TGTGCCAGCAGTCCCACGTCTCAGACCTACAATGAGCAGTTCTTC
size: .; D: TRBD1; V: TRBV19; J: TRBJ1-5; CDR3: CASIKQGGGSNQPQHF; DNA: TGTGCCAGTATTAAACAGGGGGGTGGGAGCAATCAGCCCCAGCATTTT
size: .; D: TRBD1; V: TRBV19; J: TRBJ2-1; CDR3: CATIETGGSYNEQFF; DNA: TGTGCCACCATCGAGACAGGGGGCTCCTACAATGAGCAGTTCTTC
size: .; D: TRBD2; V: TRBV3-1/TRBV3-2; J: TRBJ2-7; CDR3: CASRGGKHEQYF; DNA: TGTGCCAGCCGGGGGGGAAAACACGAGCAGTACTTC
size: .; D: .; V: TRBV29-1; J: TRBJ1-1; CDR3: CSVERWGGAFF; DNA: TGCAGCGTTGAAAGGTGGGGGGGAGCTTTCTTT
size: .; D: .; V: TRBV5-4; J: TRBJ2-6; CDR3: CASMRRDSGANVLTF; DNA: TGTGCCAGCATGAGGAGGGACTCTGGGGCCAACGTCCTGACTTTC
size: .; D: .; V: TRBV15; J: TRBJ1-5; CDR3: CATSREIRSNQPQHF; DNA: TGTGCCACCAGCAGAGAGATCAGGTCCAATCAGCCCCAGCATTTT
size: few; D: TRBD1; V: TRBV3-1/TRBV3-2; J: TRBJ1-6; CDR3: CASSPEGQGLRPLHF; DNA: TGTGCCAGCAGCCCAGAAGGACAGGGCCTAAGACCCCTCCACTTT
size: .; D: TRBD1; V: TRBV6-4; J: TRBJ1-1; CDR3: CASSALGQGRSEAFF; DNA: TGTGCCAGCAGTGCCTTGGGACAGGGGAGGTCTGAAGCTTTCTTT
size: .; D: TRBD1; V: TRBV19; J: TRBJ1-2; CDR3: CASSSRDRGDYGYTF; DNA: TGTGCCAGTAGTAGCCGGGACAGGGGGGACTATGGCTACACCTTC
size: .; D: .; V: TRBV5-6; J: TRBJ2-7; CDR3: CASSLADITEQYF; DNA: TGTGCCAGCAGCTTGGCGGACATAACCGAGCAGTACTTC
size: .; D: .; V: TRBV18; J: TRBJ1-5; CDR3: CASSNREGPQHF; DNA: TGTGCCAGCTCAAACAGGGAAGGGCCCCAGCATTTT
size: many; D: .; V: TRBV3-1/TRBV3-2; J: TRBJ1-1; CDR3: CASSQRRDTEAFF; DNA: TGTGCCAGCAGCCAAAGGAGGGACACTGAAGCTTTCTTT
size: .; D: TRBD1; V: TRBV10-3; J: TRBJ2-7; CDR3: CAIRGGGQGYEQYF; DNA: TGTGCCATCAGAGGGGGGGGACAGGGCTACGAGCAGTACTTC
size: .; D: TRBD1; V: TRBV18; J: TRBJ1-1; CDR3: CASSHSGTGTIEAFF; DNA: TGTGCCAGCTCACACTCCGGGACAGGTACTATTGAAGCTTTCTTT
size: .; D: TRBD1; V: TRBV6-5; J: TRBJ2-1; CDR3: CASYRGAYNEQFF; DNA: TGTGCCAGTTACAGGGGCGCCTACAATGAGCAGTTCTTC
size: .; D: .; V: TRBV5-4; J: TRBJ1-4; CDR3: CASTQMGGDEKLFF; DNA: TGTGCCAGCACCCAGATGGGGGGGGATGAAAAACTGTTTTTT
size: few; D: .; V: TRBV27; J: TRBJ1-5; CDR3: CASSNSGGEPQHF; DNA: TGTGCCAGCAGTAACAGCGGCGGGGAGCCCCAGCATTTT
size: .; D: .; V: TRBV7-9; J: TRBJ1-2; CDR3: CASSHQNGGRHNYGYTF; DNA: TGTGCCAGCAGCCACCAGAACGGGGGGCGGCATAACTATGGCTACACCTTC